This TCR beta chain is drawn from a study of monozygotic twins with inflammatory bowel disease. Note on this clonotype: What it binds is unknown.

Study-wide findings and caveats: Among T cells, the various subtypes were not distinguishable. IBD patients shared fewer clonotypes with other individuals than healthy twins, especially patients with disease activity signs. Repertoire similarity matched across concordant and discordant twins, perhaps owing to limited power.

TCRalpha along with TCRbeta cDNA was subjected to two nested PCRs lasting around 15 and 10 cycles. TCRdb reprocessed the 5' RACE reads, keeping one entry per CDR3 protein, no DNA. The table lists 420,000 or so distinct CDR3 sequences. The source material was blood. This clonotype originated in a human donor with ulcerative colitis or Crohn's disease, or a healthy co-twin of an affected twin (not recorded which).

The CDR3 spells CASYTGLARNTGELFF. This chain links TRBV18 with TRBJ2-2; TCRdb picks TRBD2, but there is no DNA to check that call. CDR1 is KGHSH, CDR2 LQKENI, per germline. The CDR3 spans 16 residues.